The 27 T cell receptor beta chains presented below share a single source sample, sequenced in a study of HIV-infected patients and healthy controls. Each CDR3 protein is one row after TCRdb ran MiXCR on the 5' RACE reads. This table has tens of thousands of distinct CDR3 sequences, approximately 21% appearing once. Material: CD4+ T cells from blood. These receptors all come from a human donor in good health.

The table lists this clonotype with a few counts. The V call is TRBV5-4, the J call TRBJ1-2; D is ambiguous. Germline V gene data show CDR1 as SGHNT and CDR2 as YYREEE (reference sequence). This CDR3 contains 15 residues. V was pared by 1 base and J by 4 bases, with 14 bases between. In nucleotides, the CDR3 is TGTGCCAGCAGCTTGTTGGGAGGGCTTGGCTATGGCTACACCTTC. The encoded protein is CASSLLGGLGYGYTF.

The V call is TRBV10-3, the J call TRBJ2-5; 11 nucleotides match TRBD2. V lost 11 bases to trimming and J lost 5 bases; unmatched junction nucleotides: 7. The CDR3 is 13 residues long. Germline loops: CDR1 ENHRY, CDR2 SYGVKD. The CDR3 sequence is CAAGRLAGETQYF. The CDR3 DNA follows: TGTGCCGCCGGTCGACTAGCGGGGGAGACCCAGTACTTC.

This clonotype was found a few times. The chain's CDR3 is CASSSGQSGGNEQFF. The CDR3 bases are TGCGCCAGCAGCTCGGGACAGAGCGGGGGCAATGAGCAGTTCTTC. The gene calls are TRBV5-1 and TRBJ2-1; D possibly corresponds to TRBD2 (8 bases). The CDR3 has 15 residues. The V end was cut by 3 bases, the J end by 6 bases, with 16 bases between. Germline V gives CDR1 SGHRS, CDR2 YFSETQ. Variable domain in full (rest from reference TRBV5-1 and TRBJ2-1): KAGVTQTPRYLIKTRGQQVTLSCSPISGHRSVSWYQQTPGQGLQFLFEYFSETQRNKGNFPGRFSGRQFSNSRSEMNVSTLELGDSALYLCASSSGQSGGNEQFFGPGTRLTVL.

This clonotype was detected many times. This rearrangement joins TRBV20-1 to TRBJ2-1; D gene ambiguous. The CDR3 runs to 12 residues. V shed 3 bases and J shed 6 bases, with 9 bases lying between them. Germline loops: CDR1 DFQATT, CDR2 SNEGSKA (reference sequence). The CDR3 coding sequence is TGCAGTGCTAGTGGGAACCCCAATGAGCAGTTCTTC. Protein sequence: CSASGNPNEQFF.

The genes are TRBV6-1 and TRBJ1-1; weak D call: TRBD1 (5 bases). The V end was cut by 0 bases, the J end by 7 bases, with 18 bases between. Germline V lookup: CDR1 MNHNS, CDR2 SASEGT. This CDR3 region has 16 residues. CDR3 in DNA: TGTGCCAGCAGTGAAGCACGGGGCAGAGGCCTTGGTGAAGCTTTCTTT. Protein: CASSEARGRGLGEAFF.

This clonotype came up a few times. The chain links TRBV4-3 to TRBJ1-1; D remains ambiguous. Between the trimmed V and J ends, which lost 1 base and 4 bases, there was a span of 10 bases. CDR1 is LGHNA, CDR2 YSLEER, per germline. The CDR3 extends over 14 amino acids. CDR3 amino acids: CASSQAHKGTEAFF. For the CDR3, the DNA is TGCGCCAGCAGCCAAGCTCACAAGGGCACTGAAGCTTTCTTT.

In its sample, this clonotype was seen once. The gene calls are TRBV7-9 and TRBJ1-1; 7 positions match TRBD1. Per germline, CDR1 SEHNR and CDR2 FQNEAQ (reference sequence). Trimming removed 5 bases from V and 8 bases from J; junction bases left unmatched: 14. The CDR3 has 15 residues. The CDR3 coding sequence is TGTGCCAGCAGCGTGGGTTCCCAGGGGGTACGGGAAGCTTTCTTT. Its translation: CASSVGSQGVREAFF.

This clonotype was observed many times. This rearrangement joins TRBV2 to TRBJ2-7, with TRBD2 matching 12 bases. Germline V gene data show CDR1 as SNHLY and CDR2 as FYNNEI. This CDR3 has 14 residues. With V trimmed by 6 bases and J by 2 bases, 2 bases remained unmatched. Here the CDR3 reads CASRRLAGAYEQYF. The DNA for the CDR3 is TGTGCCAGCAGGAGACTAGCGGGAGCCTACGAGCAGTACTTC. Full variable domain (rest looked up from reference TRBV2 and TRBJ2-7): EPEVTQTPSHQVTQMGQEVILRCVPISNHLYFYWYRQILGQKVEFLVSFYNNEISEKSEIFDDQFSVERPDGSNFTLKIRSTKLEDSAMYFCASRRLAGAYEQYFGPGTRLTVT.

This clonotype turned up a few times. This chain links TRBV9 with TRBJ1-1; tentative D call: TRBD1 (6 bases). The germline V gene encodes CDR1 SGDLS and CDR2 YYNGEE. V dropped 4 bases and J dropped 5 bases, with 15 bases sitting between them. The CDR3 totals 14 residues. The chain's CDR3 is CASSPAGARTEAFF. As DNA, the CDR3 is TGTGCCAGCAGCCCGGCAGGGGCCCGAACTGAAGCTTTCTTT.

The V call is TRBV29-1, the J call TRBJ2-5; D possibly corresponds to TRBD1 (6 bases). Germline loops: CDR1 SQVTM, CDR2 ANQGSEA. The CDR3 has 13 amino acids. The V and J ends lost 7 bases and 1 base respectively, with 13 bases between them. CDR3 sequence reads: CSANRDIQETQYF. The CDR3 DNA follows: TGCAGCGCAAACCGGGACATCCAAGAGACCCAGTACTTC.

This clonotype was recorded many times. The rearrangement uses TRBV5-6 and TRBJ1-2; D is possibly TRBD1 (5 bases). Germline V gene sequence: CDR1 SGHDT, CDR2 YYEEEE. The CDR3 is made up of 14 amino acids. V lost 0 bases, J lost 4 bases, and 10 bases lay in between. CDR3 protein: CASSLVQDTYGYTF. CDR3 DNA: TGTGCCAGCAGCTTGGTTCAGGACACCTATGGCTACACCTTC.

Only a few counts were recorded for this clonotype. The V gene is TRBV2, the J gene TRBJ1-2; 10 bases match TRBD1. The V segment lost 5 bases and the J segment 2 bases; nucleotides outside the gene matches: 11. The CDR3 is 17 residues long. Germline CDR1 SNHLY, CDR2 FYNNEI. In DNA form, the CDR3 reads TGTGCCAGCAGTAAAGGACAGGGGGGGACGAAAAACTATGGCTACACCTTC. Translated, it gives CASSKGQGGTKNYGYTF.

In this sample, this clonotype turned up many times. This chain uses TRBV20-1 with TRBJ2-3; the match to TRBD1 covers 9 bases. The ends lost 6 bases at V and 0 bases at J; junction bases unmatched: 4. This CDR3 comprises 14 residues. Germline-derived CDR1 and CDR2 are DFQATT and SNEGSKA (reference sequence). For the CDR3, the DNA is TGCAGTGCAACCGGGACAGGGAGCACAGATACGCAGTATTTT. As protein: CSATGTGSTDTQYF.

This clonotype was recorded a few times. The rearrangement joins TRBV19 to TRBJ1-5; a weak D match, TRBD1 (6 bases). Germline V gene lookup returns CDR1 LNHDA and CDR2 SQIVND (reference sequence). Deletions cut 3 bases from V and 5 bases from J, with 14 bases between. This CDR3 has 15 amino acids. The CDR3 reads CASSIFIGGHQPQHF. CDR3 coding DNA: TGTGCCAGTAGTATTTTCATCGGGGGGCATCAGCCCCAGCATTTT.

This clonotype was seen a few times. The chain combines TRBV12-3 or TRBV12-4 with TRBJ2-2; 8 bases match TRBD1. This CDR3 has 16 amino acids. Germline trimming cut 5 bases from V and 7 bases from J; bases unmatched to any gene: 12. The CDR3 region has the DNA TGTGCCAGCAGTCCGACCCGGACAGGACAGGGCGGGGAGCTGTTTTTT. This translates into CASSPTRTGQGGELFF.

The chain couples TRBV7-2 to TRBJ2-7, with a weak D call TRBD2 (5 bases). The germline V gene encodes CDR1 SGHTA and CDR2 FQGNSA. The ends were cut back, 2 bases at V and 3 bases at J, with 11 bases in the middle. This CDR3 is 14 amino acids long. The CDR3 coding sequence is TGTGCCAGCAGCTTATGGTTCGGGAACTACGAGCAGTACTTC. Its protein is CASSLWFGNYEQYF.

This clonotype was counted only a few times. The rearrangement uses TRBV7-8 and TRBJ2-3; D possibly corresponds to TRBD2 (6 bases). This CDR3 is built from 17 residues. Trimming took off 1 base at V and 6 bases at J, with 20 bases between the two ends. Germline CDR1 and CDR2: SGHVS and FQNEAQ. The CDR3 DNA reads TGTGCCAGCAGCTTAGTCTCTCGGGCCCTACTAGCCGATACGCAGTATTTT. Its translation: CASSLVSRALLADTQYF.

V is TRBV5-1 and J is TRBJ1-5; D is unclear. Germline loops: CDR1 SGHRS, CDR2 YFSETQ. The V end was cut by 4 bases, the J end by 8 bases, with 22 bases between. The CDR3 covers 16 residues. CDR3: CASSPTPIGMAEPQHF. The CDR3 DNA is TGCGCCAGCAGCCCCACCCCCATCGGCATGGCAGAGCCCCAGCATTTT. The whole variable domain, filled in from reference TRBV5-1 and TRBJ1-5, reads KAGVTQTPRYLIKTRGQQVTLSCSPISGHRSVSWYQQTPGQGLQFLFEYFSETQRNKGNFPGRFSGRQFSNSRSEMNVSTLELGDSALYLCASSPTPIGMAEPQHFGDGTRLSIL.

This clonotype appeared a few times. The chain's CDR3 is CASSLDFRGETYEQYF. CDR3 in DNA: TGTGCCAGCAGTTTGGACTTCAGGGGGGAAACCTACGAGCAGTACTTC. The chain has TRBV12-3 or TRBV12-4 and TRBJ2-7; D may be TRBD1 (7 bases). This CDR3 has 16 residues. V was pared by 3 bases and J by 2 bases, with 17 bases between.

This chain connects TRBV5-1 to TRBJ2-3; 8 nucleotides line up with TRBD2. The CDR3 has 16 residues. CDR1 is SGHRS, CDR2 YFSETQ, per germline. V gave up 2 bases and J gave up 4 bases; unmatched junction bases: 9. The CDR3 protein is CASSLAGEGGPDTQYF. In DNA, the CDR3 is TGCGCCAGCAGCTTAGCGGGAGAGGGCGGCCCAGATACGCAGTATTTT.

Only a few counts were recorded for this clonotype. V gene TRBV3-1 combines with J gene TRBJ2-6; no firm D call. In germline, CDR1 is LGHDT, CDR2 YNNKEL (reference sequence). V was pared by 0 bases and J by 2 bases, with 5 bases between. The CDR3 runs 15 residues. CDR3 sequence (DNA): TGTGCCAGCAGCCAAGAGGGTGCTGGGGCCAACGTCCTGACTTTC. Translating it yields CASSQEGAGANVLTF.

In this sample, this clonotype turned up a few times. The chain carries TRBV5-5 and TRBJ2-7, with 8 bases aligning to TRBD2. The CDR3 is 15 amino acids. Germline loops: CDR1 SGHKS, CDR2 YYEKEE (reference sequence). The V gene end was trimmed by 4 bases and the J gene end by 3 bases; junction bases not matched to a gene: 9. The CDR3: CASSPLAVGGYEQYF. The CDR3 DNA reads as TGTGCCAGCAGCCCACTAGCGGTCGGTGGCTACGAGCAGTACTTC.

This clonotype was seen ten or more times. The chain employs TRBV11-2 and TRBJ2-2; D perhaps matches TRBD1 (5 bases). The V gene's germline CDR1 is SGHAT and CDR2 FQNNGV. Trimming shortened V by 6 bases and J by 2 bases, and 10 bases separated the two germline ends. The CDR3 has 14 residues. CDR3 residues: CASSWTQNTGELFF. Here the CDR3 DNA reads TGTGCCAGCAGTTGGACACAAAACACCGGGGAGCTGTTTTTT.

This clonotype has only a few counts. This chain joins TRBV29-1 and TRBJ2-5; D might be TRBD1 or TRBD2, each matching 5 bases. CDR1 SQVTM and CDR2 ANQGSEA come from the germline V gene. The CDR3 spans 12 residues. V lost 3 bases, J lost 5 bases, and 10 bases lay in between. The CDR3 spells CSVERGGETQYF. Written as DNA, the CDR3 is TGCAGCGTTGAGAGGGGCGGGGAGACCCAGTACTTC.

This clonotype was seen a few times. This rearrangement joins TRBV6-4 to TRBJ2-1; maybe TRBD2 (7 bases). Per the germline V gene, CDR1 is MRHNA and CDR2 is SNTAGT. CDR3 length: 14 residues. Trimming shortened V by 5 bases and J by 6 bases, and 14 bases separated the two germline ends. This CDR3 reads CASSPGGATNEQFF. The CDR3 nucleotides are TGTGCCAGCAGTCCTGGGGGGGCCACCAATGAGCAGTTCTTC.

This clonotype was observed once. This chain connects TRBV7-2 to TRBJ2-5; D is ambiguous. The CDR3 is 12 residues long. V dropped 4 bases and J dropped 7 bases, with 10 bases sitting between them. Germline assignment: CDR1 SGHTA and CDR2 FQGNSA. The CDR3 spells CASSSSSGTQYF. CDR3 bases: TGTGCCAGCAGCTCGAGTAGTGGGACCCAGTACTTC. The entire variable domain, with the rest obtained from reference TRBV7-2 and TRBJ2-5, is as follows: GAGVSQSPSNKVTEKGKDVELRCDPISGHTALYWYRQSLGQGLEFLIYFQGNSAPDKSGLPSDRFSAERTGGSVSTLTIQRTQQEDSAVYLCASSSSSGTQYFGPGTRLLVL.

This clonotype was detected many times. The J gene is TRBJ1-5, the V gene TRBV28, with a possible D match to TRBD1 (5 bases). V was clipped by 2 bases and J by 4 bases, with 18 bases between them. This CDR3 comprises 17 residues. Germline values: CDR1 MDHEN, CDR2 SYDVKM. The CDR3 reads CASSLRIQGVRNQPQHF. CDR3 sequence (DNA): TGTGCCAGCAGTTTACGAATCCAGGGAGTCCGGAATCAGCCCCAGCATTTT.